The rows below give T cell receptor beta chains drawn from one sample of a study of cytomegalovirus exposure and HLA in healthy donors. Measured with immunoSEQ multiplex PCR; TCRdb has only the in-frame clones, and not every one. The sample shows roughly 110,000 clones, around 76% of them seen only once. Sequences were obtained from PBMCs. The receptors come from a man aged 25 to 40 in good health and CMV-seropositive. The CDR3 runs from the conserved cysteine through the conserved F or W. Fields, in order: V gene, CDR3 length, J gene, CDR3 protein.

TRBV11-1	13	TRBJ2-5	CASLGRGKETQYF
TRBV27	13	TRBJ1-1	CASLPQGAPEAFF
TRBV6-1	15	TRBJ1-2	CASSQRWGDNYGYTF
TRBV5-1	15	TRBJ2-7	CASSLTGTGSYEQYF
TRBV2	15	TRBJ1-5	CASSTGQGPNQPQHF
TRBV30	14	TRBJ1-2	CAWSVGSVNYGYTF
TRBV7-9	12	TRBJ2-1	CASTPRRDEQFF
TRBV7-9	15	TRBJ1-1	CSSSLASGSDTEAFF
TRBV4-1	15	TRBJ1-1	CASSQDLGASTEAFF
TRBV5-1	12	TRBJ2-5	CASRAGQETQYF
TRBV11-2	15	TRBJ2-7	CASSPLWPLQYEQYF
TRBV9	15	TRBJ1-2	CASSVAGGEGYGYTF
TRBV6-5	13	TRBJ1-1	CASSELQNTEAFF
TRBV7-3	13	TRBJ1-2	CASSSGQGEGYTF
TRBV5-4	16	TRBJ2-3	CASRLAGGASTDTQYF
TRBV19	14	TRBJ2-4	CASSISNRGRIQYF
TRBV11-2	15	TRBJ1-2	CASSTPGDAFYGYTF
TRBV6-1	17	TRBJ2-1	CASSEEAGGHFYNEQFF
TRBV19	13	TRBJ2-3	CAARAGNGDTQYF
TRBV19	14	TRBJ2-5	CASSIALLQETQYF
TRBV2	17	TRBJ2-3	CASSEASFGSNAHTQYF
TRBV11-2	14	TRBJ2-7	CASSLAVQGYEQYF
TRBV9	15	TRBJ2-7	CASSANLGVLEEQYF
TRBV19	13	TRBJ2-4	CASSFERKNIQYF
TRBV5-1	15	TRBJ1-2	CASSFGQGANYGYTF
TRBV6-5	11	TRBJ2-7	CASRRGTEQYF
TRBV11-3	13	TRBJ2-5	CASSPGTTKTQYF
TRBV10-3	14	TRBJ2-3	CAISVNSGEDTQYF
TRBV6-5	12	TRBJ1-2	CASISSDYGYTF
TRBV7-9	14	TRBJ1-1	CASSSTVMNTEAFF
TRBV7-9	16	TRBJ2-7	CSSSSTPGTGFYEQYF
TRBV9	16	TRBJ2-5	CASSVAAGTGEETQYF
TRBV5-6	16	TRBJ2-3	CASSRGAAGAQDTQYF
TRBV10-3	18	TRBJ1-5	CAISESGKTGPGGQPQHF
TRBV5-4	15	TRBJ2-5	CASSSRTEAPGTQYF
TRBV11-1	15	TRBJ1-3	CASSLTGDAGNTIYF
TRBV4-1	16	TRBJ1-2	CASSQVVDRGDVGYTF
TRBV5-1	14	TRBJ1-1	CASSLPQGNTEAFF
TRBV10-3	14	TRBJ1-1	CAISDGRLGVEAFF
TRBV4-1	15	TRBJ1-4	CASSQIGATNEKLFF